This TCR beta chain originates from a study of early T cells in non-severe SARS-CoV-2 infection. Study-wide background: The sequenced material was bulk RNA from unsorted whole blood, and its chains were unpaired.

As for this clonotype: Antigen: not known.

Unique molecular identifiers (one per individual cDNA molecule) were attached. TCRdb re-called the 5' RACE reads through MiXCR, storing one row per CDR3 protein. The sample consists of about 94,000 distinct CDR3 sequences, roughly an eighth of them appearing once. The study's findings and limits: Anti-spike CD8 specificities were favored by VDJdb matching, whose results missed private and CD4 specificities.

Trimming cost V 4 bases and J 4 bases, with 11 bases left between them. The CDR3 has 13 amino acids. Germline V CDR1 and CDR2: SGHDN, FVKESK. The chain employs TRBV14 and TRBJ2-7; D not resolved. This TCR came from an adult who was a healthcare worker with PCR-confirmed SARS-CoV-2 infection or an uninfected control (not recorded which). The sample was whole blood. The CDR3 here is CASSPQMRYEQYF. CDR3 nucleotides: TGTGCCAGCAGCCCTCAAATGCGGTACGAGCAGTACTTC.